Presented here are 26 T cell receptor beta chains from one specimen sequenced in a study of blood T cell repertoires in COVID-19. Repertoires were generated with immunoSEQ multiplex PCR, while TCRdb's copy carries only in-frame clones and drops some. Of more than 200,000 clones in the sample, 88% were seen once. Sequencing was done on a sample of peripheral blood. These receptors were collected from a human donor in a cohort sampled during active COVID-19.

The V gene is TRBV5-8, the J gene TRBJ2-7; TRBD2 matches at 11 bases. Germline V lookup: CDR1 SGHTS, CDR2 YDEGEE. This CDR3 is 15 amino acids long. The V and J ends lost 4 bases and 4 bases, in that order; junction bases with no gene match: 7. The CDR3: CASSRRLAGRYEQYF. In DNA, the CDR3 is TGTGCCAGCAGCCGAAGACTAGCGGGGAGGTACGAGCAGTACTTC. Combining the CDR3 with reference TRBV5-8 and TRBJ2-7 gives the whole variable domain EAGVTQSPTHLIKTRGQQATLRCSPISGHTSVYWYQQALGLGLQFLLWYDEGEERNRGNFPPRFSGRQFPNYSSELNVNALELEDSALYLCASSRRLAGRYEQYFGPGTRLTVT.

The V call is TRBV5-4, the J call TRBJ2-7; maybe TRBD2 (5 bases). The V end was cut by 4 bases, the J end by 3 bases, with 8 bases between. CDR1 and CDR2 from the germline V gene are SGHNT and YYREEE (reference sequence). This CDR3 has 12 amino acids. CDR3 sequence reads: CASSARDYEQYF. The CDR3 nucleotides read TGTGCCAGCAGCGCCCGGGACTACGAGCAGTACTTC.

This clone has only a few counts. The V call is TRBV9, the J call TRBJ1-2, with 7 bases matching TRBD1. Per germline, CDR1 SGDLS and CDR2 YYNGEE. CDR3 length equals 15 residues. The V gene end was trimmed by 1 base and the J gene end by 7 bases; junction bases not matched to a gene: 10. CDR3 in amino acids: CASSVSDDREPGYTF. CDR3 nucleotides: TGTGCCAGCAGCGTATCGGATGACAGGGAACCTGGCTACACCTTC.

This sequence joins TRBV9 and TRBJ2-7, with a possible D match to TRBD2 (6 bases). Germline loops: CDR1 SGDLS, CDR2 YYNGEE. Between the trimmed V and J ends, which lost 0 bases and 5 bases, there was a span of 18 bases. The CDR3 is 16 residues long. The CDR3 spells CASSVGRSGGAHEQYF. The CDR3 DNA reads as TGTGCCAGCAGCGTAGGTCGTAGCGGAGGCGCCCACGAGCAGTACTTC.

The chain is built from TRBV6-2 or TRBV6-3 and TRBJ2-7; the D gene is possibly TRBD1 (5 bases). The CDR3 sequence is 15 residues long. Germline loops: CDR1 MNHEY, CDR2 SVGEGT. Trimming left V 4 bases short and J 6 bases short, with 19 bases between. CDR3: CASSFSPGAGLEQYF. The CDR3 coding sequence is TGTGCCAGCAGTTTCTCCCCTGGGGCAGGCCTCGAGCAGTACTTC.

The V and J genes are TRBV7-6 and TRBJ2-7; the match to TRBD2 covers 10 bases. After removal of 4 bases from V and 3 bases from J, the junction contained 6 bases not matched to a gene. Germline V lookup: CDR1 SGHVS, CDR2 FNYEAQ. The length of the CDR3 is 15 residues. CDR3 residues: CASSSEAGGLYEQYF. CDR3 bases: TGTGCCAGCAGCTCTGAAGCGGGAGGGCTCTACGAGCAGTACTTC.

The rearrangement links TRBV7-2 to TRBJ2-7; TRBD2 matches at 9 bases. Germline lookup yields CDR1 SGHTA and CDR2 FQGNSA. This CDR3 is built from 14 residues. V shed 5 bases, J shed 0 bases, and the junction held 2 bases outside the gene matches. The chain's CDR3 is CASSPRGGSYEQYF. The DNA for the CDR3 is TGTGCCAGCAGCCCGCGGGGGGGCTCCTACGAGCAGTACTTC.

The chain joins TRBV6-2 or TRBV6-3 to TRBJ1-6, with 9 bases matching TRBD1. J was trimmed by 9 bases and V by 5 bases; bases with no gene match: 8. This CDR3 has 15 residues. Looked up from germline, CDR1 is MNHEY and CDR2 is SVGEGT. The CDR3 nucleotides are TGTGCCAGCAGTCGAGACGGACAGGGGATTTCACCCCTCCACTTT. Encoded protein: CASSRDGQGISPLHF.

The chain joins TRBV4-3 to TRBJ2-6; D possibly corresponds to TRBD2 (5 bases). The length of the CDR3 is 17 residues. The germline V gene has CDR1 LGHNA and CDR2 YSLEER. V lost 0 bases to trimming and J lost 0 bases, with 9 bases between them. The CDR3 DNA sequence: TGCGCCAGCAGCCAAGATCGCCGGGACTCTGGGGCCAACGTCCTGACTTTC. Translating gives CASSQDRRDSGANVLTF.

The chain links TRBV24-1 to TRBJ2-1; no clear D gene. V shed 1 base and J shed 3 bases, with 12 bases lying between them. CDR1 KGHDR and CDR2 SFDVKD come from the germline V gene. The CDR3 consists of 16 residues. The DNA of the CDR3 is TGTGCCACCAGTGATTTTCGGAGAACGGTCTACAATGAGCAGTTCTTC. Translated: CATSDFRRTVYNEQFF.

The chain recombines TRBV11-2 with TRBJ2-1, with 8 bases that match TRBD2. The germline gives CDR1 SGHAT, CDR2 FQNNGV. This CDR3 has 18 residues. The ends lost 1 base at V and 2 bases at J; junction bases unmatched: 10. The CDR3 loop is CASSLVGFLAGAYNEQFF. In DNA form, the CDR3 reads TGTGCCAGCAGCTTAGTTGGGTTCCTAGCGGGCGCCTACAATGAGCAGTTCTTC. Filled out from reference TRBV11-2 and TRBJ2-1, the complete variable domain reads EAGVAQSPRYKIIEKRQSVAFWCNPISGHATLYWYQQILGQGPKLLIQFQNNGVVDDSQLPKDRFSAERLKGVDSTLKIQPAKLEDSAVYLCASSLVGFLAGAYNEQFFGPGTRLTVL.

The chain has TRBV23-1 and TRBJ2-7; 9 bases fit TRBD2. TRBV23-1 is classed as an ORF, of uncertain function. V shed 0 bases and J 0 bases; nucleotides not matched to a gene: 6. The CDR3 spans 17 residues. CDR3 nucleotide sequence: TGCGCCAGCAGTCAATCTTACCTAGCGGGGAGCTCCTACGAGCAGTACTTC. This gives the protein CASSQSYLAGSSYEQYF.

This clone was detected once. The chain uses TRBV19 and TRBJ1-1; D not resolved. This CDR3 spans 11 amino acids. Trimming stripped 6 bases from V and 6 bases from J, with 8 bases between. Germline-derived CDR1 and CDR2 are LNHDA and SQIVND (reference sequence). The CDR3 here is CASRTMAEAFF. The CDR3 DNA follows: TGTGCCAGTAGGACTATGGCTGAAGCTTTCTTT.

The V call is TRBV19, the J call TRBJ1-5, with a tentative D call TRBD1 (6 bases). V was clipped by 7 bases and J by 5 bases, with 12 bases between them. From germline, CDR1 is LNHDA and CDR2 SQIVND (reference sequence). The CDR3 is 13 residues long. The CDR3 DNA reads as TGTGCCAGTAACACCTACAGGGATCAGCCCCAGCATTTT. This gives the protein CASNTYRDQPQHF.

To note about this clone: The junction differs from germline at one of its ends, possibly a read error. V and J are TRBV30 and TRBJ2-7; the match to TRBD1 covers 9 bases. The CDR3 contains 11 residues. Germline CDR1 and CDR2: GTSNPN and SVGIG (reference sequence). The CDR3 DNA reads TGTGCCTGGAGTGTACGGGACAGGGCGTCGTTT. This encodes CAWSVRDRASF.

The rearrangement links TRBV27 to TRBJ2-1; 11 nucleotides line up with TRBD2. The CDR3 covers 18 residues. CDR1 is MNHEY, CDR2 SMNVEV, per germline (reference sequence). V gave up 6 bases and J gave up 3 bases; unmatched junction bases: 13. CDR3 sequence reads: CASRPSGRTWAVYNEQFF. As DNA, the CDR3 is TGTGCCAGCAGGCCTAGCGGGAGGACCTGGGCGGTCTACAATGAGCAGTTCTTC.

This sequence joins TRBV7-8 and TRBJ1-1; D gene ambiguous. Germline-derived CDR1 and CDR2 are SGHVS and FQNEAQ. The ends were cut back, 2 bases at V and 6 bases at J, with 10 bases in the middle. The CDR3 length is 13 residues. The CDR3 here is CASSLFSRAEAFF. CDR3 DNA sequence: TGTGCCAGCAGCTTATTTTCCCGGGCTGAAGCTTTCTTT.

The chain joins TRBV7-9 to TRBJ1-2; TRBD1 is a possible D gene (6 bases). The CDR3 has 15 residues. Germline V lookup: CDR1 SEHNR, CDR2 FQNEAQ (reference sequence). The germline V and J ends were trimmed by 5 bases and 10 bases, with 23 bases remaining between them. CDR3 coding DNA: TGTGCCAGCAGCCCCCAGCTGGGGGCAGTTAAGGACTACACCTTC. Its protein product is CASSPQLGAVKDYTF.

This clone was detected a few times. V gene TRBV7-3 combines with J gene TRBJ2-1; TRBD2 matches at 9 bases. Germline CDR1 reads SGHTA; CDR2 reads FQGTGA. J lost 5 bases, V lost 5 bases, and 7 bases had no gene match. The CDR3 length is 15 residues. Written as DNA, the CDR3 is TGTGCCAGCAGCCTTAGCGGGAGTGATGACAATGAGCAGTTCTTC. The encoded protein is CASSLSGSDDNEQFF. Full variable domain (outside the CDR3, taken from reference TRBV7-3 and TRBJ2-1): GAGVSQTPSNKVTEKGKYVELRCDPISGHTALYWYRQSLGQGPEFLIYFQGTGAADDSGLPNDRFFAVRPEGSVSTLKIQRTERGDSAVYLCASSLSGSDDNEQFFGPGTRLTVL.

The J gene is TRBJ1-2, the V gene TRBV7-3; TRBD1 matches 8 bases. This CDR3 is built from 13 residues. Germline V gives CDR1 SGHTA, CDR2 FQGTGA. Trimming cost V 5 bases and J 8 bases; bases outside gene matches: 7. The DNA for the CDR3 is TGTGCCAGCAGCGTCCCAGGGGGCCGGGGCTACACCTTC. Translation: CASSVPGGRGYTF.

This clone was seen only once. CDR3 in amino acids: CASSQWTGEAFF. CDR3 sequence (DNA): TGTGCCAGCAGCCAATGGACAGGTGAAGCTTTCTTT. The chain joins TRBV3-1 (or the pseudogene TRBV3-2) to TRBJ1-1; 7 bases match TRBD1. J lost 7 bases, V lost 2 bases, and 1 base had no gene match. CDR3 size: 12 residues. Germline CDR1 and CDR2: LGHDT and YNNKEL (reference sequence).

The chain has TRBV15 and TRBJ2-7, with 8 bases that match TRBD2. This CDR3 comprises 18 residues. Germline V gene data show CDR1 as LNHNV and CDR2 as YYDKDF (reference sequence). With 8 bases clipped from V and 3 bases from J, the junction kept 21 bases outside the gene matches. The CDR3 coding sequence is TGTGCCACCGCCCTCCCCGCGGGAGGCCGCGGAGTTCTCTACGAGCAGTACTTC. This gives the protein CATALPAGGRGVLYEQYF.

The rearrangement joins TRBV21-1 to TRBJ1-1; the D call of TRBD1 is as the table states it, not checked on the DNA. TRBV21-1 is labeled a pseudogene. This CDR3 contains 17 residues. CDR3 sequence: CASSKGGRGLMTTEAFF. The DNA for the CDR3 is TGTGCCAGCAGCAAAGGGGGCAGGGGGCTAATGACCACTGAAGCTTTCTTT.

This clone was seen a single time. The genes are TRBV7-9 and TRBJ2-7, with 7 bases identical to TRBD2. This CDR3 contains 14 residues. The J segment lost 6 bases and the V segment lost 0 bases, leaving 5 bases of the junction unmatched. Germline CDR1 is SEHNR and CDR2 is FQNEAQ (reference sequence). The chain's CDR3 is CASSLAGGPFEQYF. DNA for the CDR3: TGTGCCAGCAGCTTAGCGGGAGGGCCATTCGAGCAGTACTTC.

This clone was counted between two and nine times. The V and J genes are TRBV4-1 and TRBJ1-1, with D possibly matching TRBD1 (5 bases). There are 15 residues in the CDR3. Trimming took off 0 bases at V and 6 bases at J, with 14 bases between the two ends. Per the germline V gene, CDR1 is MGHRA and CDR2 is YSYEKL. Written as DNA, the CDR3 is TGCGCCAGCAGCCAAGATGGGCGGCTAGGGGCTGAAGCTTTCTTT. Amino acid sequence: CASSQDGRLGAEAFF.

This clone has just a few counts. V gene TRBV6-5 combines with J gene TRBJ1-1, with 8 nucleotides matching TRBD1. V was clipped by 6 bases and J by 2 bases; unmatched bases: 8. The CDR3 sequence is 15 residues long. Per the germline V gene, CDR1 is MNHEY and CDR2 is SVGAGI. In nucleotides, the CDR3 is TGTGCCAGCAGGTCCCAGGGGGCAGGTAACACTGAAGCTTTCTTT. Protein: CASRSQGAGNTEAFF.